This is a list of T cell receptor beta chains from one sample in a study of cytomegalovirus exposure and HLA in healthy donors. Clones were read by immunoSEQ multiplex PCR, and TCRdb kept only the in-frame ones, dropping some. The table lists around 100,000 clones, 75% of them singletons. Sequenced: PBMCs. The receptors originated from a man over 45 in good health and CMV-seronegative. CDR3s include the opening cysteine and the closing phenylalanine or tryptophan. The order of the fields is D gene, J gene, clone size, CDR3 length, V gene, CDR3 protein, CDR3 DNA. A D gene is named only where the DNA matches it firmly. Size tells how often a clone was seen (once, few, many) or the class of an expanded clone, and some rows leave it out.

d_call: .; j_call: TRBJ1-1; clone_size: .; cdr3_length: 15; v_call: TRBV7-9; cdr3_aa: CSSSLGQLKNTEAFF; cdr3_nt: TGTTCCAGCAGCTTAGGACAGCTAAAAAACACTGAAGCTTTCTTT
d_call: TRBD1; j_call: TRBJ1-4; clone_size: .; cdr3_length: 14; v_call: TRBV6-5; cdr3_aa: CASSYSAGGEKLFF; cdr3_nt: TGTGCCAGCAGTTACTCGGCAGGGGGCGAAAAACTGTTTTTT
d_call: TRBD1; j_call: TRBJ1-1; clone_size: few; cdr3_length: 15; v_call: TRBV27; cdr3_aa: CASSYSRGSNTEAFF; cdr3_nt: TGTGCCAGCAGTTACTCCAGGGGGTCTAACACTGAAGCTTTCTTT
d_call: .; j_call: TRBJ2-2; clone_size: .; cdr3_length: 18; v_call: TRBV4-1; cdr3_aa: CASSQDPVEDMYTGELFF; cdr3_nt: TGCGCCAGCAGCCAAGACCCGGTAGAGGATATGTACACCGGGGAGCTGTTTTTT
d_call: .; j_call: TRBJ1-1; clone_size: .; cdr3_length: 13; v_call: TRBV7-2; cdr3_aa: CASSLAFRTGAFF; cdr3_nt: TGTGCCAGCAGCTTAGCGTTCCGTACGGGGGCTTTCTTT
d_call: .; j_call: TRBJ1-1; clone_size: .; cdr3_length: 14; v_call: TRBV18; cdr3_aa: CASSPQGRNTEAFF; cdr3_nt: TGTGCCAGCTCACCACAGGGGCGAAACACTGAAGCTTTCTTT
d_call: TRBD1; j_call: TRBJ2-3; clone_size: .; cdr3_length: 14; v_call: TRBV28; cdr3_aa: CASNPGGIGDTQYF; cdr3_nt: TGTGCCAGCAACCCAGGGGGCATTGGAGATACGCAGTATTTT
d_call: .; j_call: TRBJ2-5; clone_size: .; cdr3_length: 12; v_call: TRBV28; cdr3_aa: CASRGLSEAQYF; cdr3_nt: TGTGCCAGCAGAGGACTATCGGAGGCCCAGTACTTC
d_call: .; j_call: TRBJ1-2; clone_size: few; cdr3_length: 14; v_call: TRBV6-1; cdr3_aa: CASSGGVGDYGYTF; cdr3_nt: TGTGCCAGCAGCGGGGGTGTAGGGGACTATGGCTACACCTTC
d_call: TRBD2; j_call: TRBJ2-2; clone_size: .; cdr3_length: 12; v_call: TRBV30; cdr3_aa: CLAGRNTGELFF; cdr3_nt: TGCCTAGCGGGAAGGAATACCGGGGAGCTGTTTTTT
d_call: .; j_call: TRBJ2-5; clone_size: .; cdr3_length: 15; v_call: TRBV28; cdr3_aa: CASRFAGGLGEAQYF; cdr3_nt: TGTGCCAGCAGATTCGCCGGGGGGCTGGGGGAGGCCCAGTACTTC
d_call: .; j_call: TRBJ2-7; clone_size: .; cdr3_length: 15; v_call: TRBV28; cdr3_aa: CASTLGLQHSYEQYF; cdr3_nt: TGTGCCAGCACCCTGGGACTTCAGCACTCCTACGAGCAGTACTTC
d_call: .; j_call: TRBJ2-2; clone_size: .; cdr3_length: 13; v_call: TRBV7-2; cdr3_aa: CASSLTNTGELFF; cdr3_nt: TGTGCCAGCAGCTTAACTAACACCGGGGAGCTGTTTTTT
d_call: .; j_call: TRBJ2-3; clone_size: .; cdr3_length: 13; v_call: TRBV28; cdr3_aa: CASESGSTDTQYF; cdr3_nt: TGTGCCTCAGAGTCGGGAAGCACAGATACGCAGTATTTT
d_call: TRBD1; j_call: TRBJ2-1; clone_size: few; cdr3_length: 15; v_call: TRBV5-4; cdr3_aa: CASSRREGTVGEQFF; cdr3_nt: TGTGCCAGCAGCCGCAGGGAAGGGACAGTCGGTGAGCAGTTCTTC
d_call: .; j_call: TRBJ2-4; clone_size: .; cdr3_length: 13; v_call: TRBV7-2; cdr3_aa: CASGRSLANIQYF; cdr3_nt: TGTGCCAGCGGGCGTTCACTAGCAAACATTCAGTACTTC
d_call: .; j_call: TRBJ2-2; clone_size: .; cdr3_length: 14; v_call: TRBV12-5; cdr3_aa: CASGLGPFTGELSF; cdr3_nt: TGTGCTAGTGGTTTGGGCCCTTTCACCGGGGAGCTGTCTTTT
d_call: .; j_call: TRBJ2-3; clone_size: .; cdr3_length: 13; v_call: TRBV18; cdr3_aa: CASSPPSTDTQYF; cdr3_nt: TGTGCCAGCTCACCACCGTCTACAGATACGCAGTATTTT